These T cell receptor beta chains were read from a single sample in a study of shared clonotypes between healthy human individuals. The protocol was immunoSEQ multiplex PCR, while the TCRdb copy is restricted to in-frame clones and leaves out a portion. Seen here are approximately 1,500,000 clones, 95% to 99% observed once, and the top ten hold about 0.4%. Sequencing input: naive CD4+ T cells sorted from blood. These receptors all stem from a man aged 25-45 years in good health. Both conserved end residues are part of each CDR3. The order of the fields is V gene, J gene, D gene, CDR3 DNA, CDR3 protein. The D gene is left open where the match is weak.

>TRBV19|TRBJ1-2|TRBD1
TGTGCCAGTAGTATGAACCGGGACAGGTTTTACCGTAACTATGGCTACACCTTC
CASSMNRDRFYRNYGYTF
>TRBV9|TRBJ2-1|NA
TGTGCCAGCAGCGTACAGGGGGGAAGCTCCTACAATGAGCAGTTCTTC
CASSVQGGSSYNEQFF
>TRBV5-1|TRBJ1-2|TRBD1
TGCGCCAGCAGCTTGGAGGGGCAGGGGGACGGCTACACCTTC
CASSLEGQGDGYTF
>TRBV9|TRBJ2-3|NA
TGTGCCAGCAGCGTAGGGTCTAGCGCGAGCACAGATACGCAGTATTTT
CASSVGSSASTDTQYF
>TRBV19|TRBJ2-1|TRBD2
TGTGCCAGTAGTTCAATGGGGGGACTAGCGGCCTCCTCCTACAATGAGCAGTTCTTC
CASSSMGGLAASSYNEQFF
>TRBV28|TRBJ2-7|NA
TGTGCCAGCAGTCCCTTTGGAGGCTCCTACGAGCAGTACTTC
CASSPFGGSYEQYF
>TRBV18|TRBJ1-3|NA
TGTGCCAGCTCACCACGCATCATTGACGGTAACACCATATATTTT
CASSPRIIDGNTIYF
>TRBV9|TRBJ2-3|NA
TGTGCCAGCAGCGTAGGAAGCACAGATACGCAGTATTTT
CASSVGSTDTQYF
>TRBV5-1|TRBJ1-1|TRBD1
TGCGCCAGCAGCCTAGAGGGGGCATTGAACACTGAAGCTTTCTTT
CASSLEGALNTEAFF
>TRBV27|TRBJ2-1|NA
TGTGCCAGCAGGGTGTATAGTCGGGAAAGGATTTGGAATGAGCAGTTCTTC
CASRVYSRERIWNEQFF
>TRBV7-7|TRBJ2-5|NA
TGTGCCAGCAGCTTAGACAACCAAGAGACCCAGTACTTC
CASSLDNQETQYF
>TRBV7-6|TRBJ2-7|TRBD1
TGTGCCAGCAGCTTAGAAACCGGGACAGTCAACTACGAGCAGTACTTC
CASSLETGTVNYEQYF
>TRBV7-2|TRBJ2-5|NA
TGTGCCAGCAGCTTAGCCCACCAAGAGACCCAGTACTTC
CASSLAHQETQYF
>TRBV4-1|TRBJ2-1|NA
TGCGCCAGCAGCCAATCATCAACAGGGTATAGGGCGTACAATGAGCAGTTCTTC
CASSQSSTGYRAYNEQFF
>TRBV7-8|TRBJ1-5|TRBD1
TGTGCCAGCAGCTTAGAGAACAGGGGTAATCAGCCCCAGCATTTT
CASSLENRGNQPQHF
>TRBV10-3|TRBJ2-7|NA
TGTGCCATCAGTGTTACTAGTAGAGGAGACGAGCAGTACTTC
CAISVTSRGDEQYF
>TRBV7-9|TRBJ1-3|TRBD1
TGTGCCGGTAACAGGGGGCCCTCTGGAAACACCATATATTTT
CAGNRGPSGNTIYF
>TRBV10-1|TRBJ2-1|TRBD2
TGCGCCAGCAGTGAGTCTCCCGGCGGGAGGGCCCTGGCTGAGCAGTTCTTC
CASSESPGGRALAEQFF
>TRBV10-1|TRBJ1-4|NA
TGCGCCAGCAGTGACGCTAATGAAAAACTGTTTTTT
CASSDANEKLFF
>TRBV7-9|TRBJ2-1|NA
TGTGCCAGCAGCATCATCAATGAGCAGTTCTTC
CASSIINEQFF
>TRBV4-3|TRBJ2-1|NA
TGCGCCAGCAGCCAAGACGGGGGCGGCTACAATGAGCAGTTCTTC
CASSQDGGGYNEQFF
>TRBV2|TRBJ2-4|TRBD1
TGTGCCAGCAGCGGCCTGACAGGGGAGGCTAGCTCTAATCAGTACTTC
CASSGLTGEASSNQYF